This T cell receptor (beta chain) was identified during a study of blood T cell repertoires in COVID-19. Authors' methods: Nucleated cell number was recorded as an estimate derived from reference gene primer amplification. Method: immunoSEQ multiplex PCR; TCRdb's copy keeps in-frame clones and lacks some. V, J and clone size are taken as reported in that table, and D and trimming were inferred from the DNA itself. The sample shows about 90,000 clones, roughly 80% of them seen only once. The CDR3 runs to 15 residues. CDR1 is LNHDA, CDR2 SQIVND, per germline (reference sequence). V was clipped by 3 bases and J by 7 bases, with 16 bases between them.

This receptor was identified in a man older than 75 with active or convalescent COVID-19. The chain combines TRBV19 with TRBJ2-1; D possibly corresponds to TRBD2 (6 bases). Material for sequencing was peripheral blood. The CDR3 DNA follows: TGTGCCAGTAGTATGCTGCGGGGCATGGGGAATGAGCAGTTCTTC. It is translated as CASSMLRGMGNEQFF.